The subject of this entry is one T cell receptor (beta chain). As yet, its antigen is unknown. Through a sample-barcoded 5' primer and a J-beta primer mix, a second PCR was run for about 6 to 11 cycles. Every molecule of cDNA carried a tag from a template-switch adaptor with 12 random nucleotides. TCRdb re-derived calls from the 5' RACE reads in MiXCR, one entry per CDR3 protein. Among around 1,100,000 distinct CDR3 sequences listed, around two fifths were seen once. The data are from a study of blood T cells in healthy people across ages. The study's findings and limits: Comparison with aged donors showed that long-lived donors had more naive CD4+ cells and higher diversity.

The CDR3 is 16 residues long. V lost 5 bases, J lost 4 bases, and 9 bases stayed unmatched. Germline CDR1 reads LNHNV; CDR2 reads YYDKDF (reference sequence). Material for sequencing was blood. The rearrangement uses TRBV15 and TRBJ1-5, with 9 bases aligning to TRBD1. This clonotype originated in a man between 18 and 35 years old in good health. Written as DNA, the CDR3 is TGTGCCACCAGCTCCGGGACGACAGGGGGTAATCAGCCCCAGCATTTT. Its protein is CATSSGTTGGNQPQHF.